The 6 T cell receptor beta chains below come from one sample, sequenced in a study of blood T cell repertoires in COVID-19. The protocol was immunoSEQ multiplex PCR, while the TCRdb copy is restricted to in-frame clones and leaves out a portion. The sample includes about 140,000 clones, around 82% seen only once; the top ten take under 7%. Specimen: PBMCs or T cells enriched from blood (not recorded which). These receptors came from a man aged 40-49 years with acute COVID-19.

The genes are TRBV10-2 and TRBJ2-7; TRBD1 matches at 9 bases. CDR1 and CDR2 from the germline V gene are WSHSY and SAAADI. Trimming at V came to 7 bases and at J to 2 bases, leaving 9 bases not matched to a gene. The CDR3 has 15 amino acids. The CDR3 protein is CASNGPGQGPYEQYF. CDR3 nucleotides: TGCGCCAGCAACGGACCGGGACAGGGCCCCTACGAGCAGTACTTC.

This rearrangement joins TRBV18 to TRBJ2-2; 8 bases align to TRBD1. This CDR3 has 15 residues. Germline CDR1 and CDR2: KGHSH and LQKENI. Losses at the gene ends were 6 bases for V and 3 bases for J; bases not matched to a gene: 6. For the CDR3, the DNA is TGTGCCAGCTCTCAGGACAGGGCAGACACCGGGGAGCTGTTTTTT. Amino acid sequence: CASSQDRADTGELFF.

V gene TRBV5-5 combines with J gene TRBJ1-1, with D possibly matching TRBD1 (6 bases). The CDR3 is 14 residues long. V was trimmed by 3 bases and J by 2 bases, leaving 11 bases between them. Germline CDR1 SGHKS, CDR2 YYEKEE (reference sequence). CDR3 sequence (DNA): TGTGCCAGCAGCTGGGGGACATTAAACACTGAAGCTTTCTTT. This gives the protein CASSWGTLNTEAFF.

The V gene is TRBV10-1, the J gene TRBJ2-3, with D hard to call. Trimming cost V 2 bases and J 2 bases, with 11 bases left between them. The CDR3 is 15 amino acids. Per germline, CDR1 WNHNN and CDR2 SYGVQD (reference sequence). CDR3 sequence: CASSEHRVNTDTQYF. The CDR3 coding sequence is TGCGCCAGCAGTGAGCACCGGGTTAACACAGATACGCAGTATTTT.

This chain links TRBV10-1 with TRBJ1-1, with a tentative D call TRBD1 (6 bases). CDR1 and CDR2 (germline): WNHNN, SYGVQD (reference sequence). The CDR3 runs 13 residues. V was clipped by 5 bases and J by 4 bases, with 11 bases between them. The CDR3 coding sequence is TGCGCCAGCAGTTCTACAGGGCGCACTGAAGCTTTCTTT. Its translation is CASSSTGRTEAFF.

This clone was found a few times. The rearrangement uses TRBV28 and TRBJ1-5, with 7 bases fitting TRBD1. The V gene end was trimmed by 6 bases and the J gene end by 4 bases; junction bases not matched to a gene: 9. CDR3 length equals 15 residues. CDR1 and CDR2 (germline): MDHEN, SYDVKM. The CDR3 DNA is TGTGCCAGCAGGGACGCAGGGGGAGAAAATCAGCCCCAGCATTTT. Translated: CASRDAGGENQPQHF.